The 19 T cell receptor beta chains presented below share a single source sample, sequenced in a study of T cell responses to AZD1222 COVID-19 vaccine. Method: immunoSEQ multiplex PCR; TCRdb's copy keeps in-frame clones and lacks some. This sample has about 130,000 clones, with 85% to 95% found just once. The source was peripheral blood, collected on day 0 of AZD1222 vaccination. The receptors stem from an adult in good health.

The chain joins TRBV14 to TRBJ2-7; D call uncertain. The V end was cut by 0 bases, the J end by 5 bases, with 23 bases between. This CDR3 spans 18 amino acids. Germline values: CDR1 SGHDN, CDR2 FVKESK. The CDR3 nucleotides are TGTGCCAGCAGCCAAGAAGCGCTGGGAACCAAAGAGGTGGACGAGCAGTACTTC. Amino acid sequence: CASSQEALGTKEVDEQYF.

CDR3 sequence reads: CATSRRSSSYEQYF. The CDR3 nucleotides are TGTGCCACCAGCAGACGGTCGAGCTCCTACGAGCAGTACTTC. The chain carries TRBV15 and TRBJ2-7; D not resolved. Germline CDR1 is LNHNV and CDR2 is YYDKDF (reference sequence). There are 14 residues in the CDR3. With 2 bases removed from V and 0 bases from J, the gap between germline ends came to 8 bases. Drawing the rest from reference TRBV15 and TRBJ2-7, the complete variable domain is DAMVIQNPRYQVTQFGKPVTLSCSQTLNHNVMYWYQQKSSQAPKLLFHYYDKDFNNEADTPDNFQSRRPNTSFCFLDIRSPGLGDTAMYLCATSRRSSSYEQYFGPGTRLTVT.

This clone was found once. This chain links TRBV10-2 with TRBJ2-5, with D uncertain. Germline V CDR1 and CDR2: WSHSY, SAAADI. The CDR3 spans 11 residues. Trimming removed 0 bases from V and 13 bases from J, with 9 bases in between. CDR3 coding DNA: TGCGCCAGCAGTGAGTCTTCCACTTCGTACTTC. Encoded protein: CASSESSTSYF.

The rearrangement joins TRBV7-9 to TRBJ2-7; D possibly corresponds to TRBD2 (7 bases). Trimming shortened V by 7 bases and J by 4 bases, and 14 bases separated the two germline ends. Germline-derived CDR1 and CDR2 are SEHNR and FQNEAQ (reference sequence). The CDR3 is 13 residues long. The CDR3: CASMVGGRYEQYF. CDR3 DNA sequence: TGTGCCAGCATGGTCGGGGGGCGTTACGAGCAGTACTTC.

The CDR3 DNA sequence: TGCGCCAGCAGTGACGGAAGGGGGCAAAATTCACCCCTCCACTTT. Translating gives CASSDGRGQNSPLHF. The chain has TRBV10-1 and TRBJ1-6, with 7 bases lining up with TRBD1. The CDR3 has 15 residues. With 3 bases clipped from V and 7 bases from J, the junction kept 6 bases outside the gene matches. Germline CDR1 reads WNHNN; CDR2 reads SYGVQD (reference sequence).

The CDR3 protein is CASSLRSGAEAFF. As DNA, the CDR3 is TGTGCCAGCAGTTTAAGAAGCGGGGCTGAAGCTTTCTTT. The genes are TRBV27 and TRBJ1-1, with D unresolved. This CDR3 is 13 amino acids long. Germline CDR1 and CDR2: MNHEY and SMNVEV (reference sequence). Trimming stripped 2 bases from V and 6 bases from J, with 10 bases between.

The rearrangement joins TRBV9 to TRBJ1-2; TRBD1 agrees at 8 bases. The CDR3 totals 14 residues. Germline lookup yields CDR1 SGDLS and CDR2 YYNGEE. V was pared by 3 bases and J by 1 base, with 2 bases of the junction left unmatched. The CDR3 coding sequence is TGTGCCAGCAGCGCAGGGGGCTTTAACTATGGCTACACCTTC. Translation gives CASSAGGFNYGYTF.

The CDR3 coding sequence is TGTGCCAGCAGCTCACGGGGTACTCAAGAGACCCAGTACTTC. Amino acid sequence: CASSSRGTQETQYF. The J gene is TRBJ2-5, the V gene TRBV5-4; D might be TRBD2 (5 bases). The CDR3 has 14 residues. The V end was cut by 3 bases, the J end by 2 bases, with 11 bases between. CDR1 SGHNT and CDR2 YYREEE come from the germline V gene (reference sequence).

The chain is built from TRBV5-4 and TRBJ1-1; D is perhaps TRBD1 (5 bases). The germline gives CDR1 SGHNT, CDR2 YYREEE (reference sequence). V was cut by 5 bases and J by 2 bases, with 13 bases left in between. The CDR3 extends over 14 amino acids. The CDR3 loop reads CASRLDTVNTEAFF. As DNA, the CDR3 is TGTGCCAGCAGGCTGGACACGGTAAACACTGAAGCTTTCTTT.

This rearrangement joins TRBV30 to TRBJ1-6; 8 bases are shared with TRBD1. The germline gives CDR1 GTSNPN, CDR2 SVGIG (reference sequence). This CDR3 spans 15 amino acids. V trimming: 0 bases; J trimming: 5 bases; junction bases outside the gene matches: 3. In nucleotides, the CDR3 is TGTGCCTGGAGTGTCTTGGGACAGGATAATTCACCCCTCCACTTT. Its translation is CAWSVLGQDNSPLHF.

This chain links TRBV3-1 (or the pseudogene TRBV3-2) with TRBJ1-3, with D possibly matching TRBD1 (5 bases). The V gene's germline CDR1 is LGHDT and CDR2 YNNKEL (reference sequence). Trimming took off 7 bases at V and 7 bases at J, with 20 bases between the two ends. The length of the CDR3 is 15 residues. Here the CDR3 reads CASTPRTGPRNTIYF. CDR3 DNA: TGTGCCAGCACACCGAGAACAGGACCCCGGAACACCATATATTTT.

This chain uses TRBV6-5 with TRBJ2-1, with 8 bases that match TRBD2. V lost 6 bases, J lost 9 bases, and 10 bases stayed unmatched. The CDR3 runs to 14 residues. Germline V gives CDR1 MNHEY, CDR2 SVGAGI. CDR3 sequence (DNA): TGTGCCAGCAGGACCGGGACTAGTACCGTTGAGCAGTTCTTC. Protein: CASRTGTSTVEQFF.

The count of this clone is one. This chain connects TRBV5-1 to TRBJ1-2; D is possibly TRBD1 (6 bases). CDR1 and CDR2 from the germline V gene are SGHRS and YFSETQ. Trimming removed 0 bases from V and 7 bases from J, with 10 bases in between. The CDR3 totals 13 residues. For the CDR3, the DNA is TGCGCCAGCAGCTTGGCCGGGACAAGTGGCTACACCTTC. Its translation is CASSLAGTSGYTF.

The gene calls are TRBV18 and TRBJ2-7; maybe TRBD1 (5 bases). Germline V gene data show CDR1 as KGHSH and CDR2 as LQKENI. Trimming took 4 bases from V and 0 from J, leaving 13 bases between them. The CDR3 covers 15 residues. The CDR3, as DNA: TGTGCCAGCTCACGAGGTGCAGGGTACTCCTACGAGCAGTACTTC. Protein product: CASSRGAGYSYEQYF.

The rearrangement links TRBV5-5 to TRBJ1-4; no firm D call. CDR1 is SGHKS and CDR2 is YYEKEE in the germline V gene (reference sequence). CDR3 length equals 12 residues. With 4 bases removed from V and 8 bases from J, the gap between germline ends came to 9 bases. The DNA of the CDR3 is TGTGCCAGCAGCCAGTTGAAAGAAAAACTGTTTTTT. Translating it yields CASSQLKEKLFF.

CDR3 sequence (DNA): TGTGCCAGCTCACCCATTCCACTCTCTGGGGCCAACGTCCTGACTTTC. It translates to CASSPIPLSGANVLTF. The chain is built from TRBV18 and TRBJ2-6; D gene unclear. The germline CDR1 and CDR2 sequences are KGHSH and LQKENI. CDR3 length: 16 amino acids. V shed 3 bases and J shed 0 bases, with 9 bases lying between them.

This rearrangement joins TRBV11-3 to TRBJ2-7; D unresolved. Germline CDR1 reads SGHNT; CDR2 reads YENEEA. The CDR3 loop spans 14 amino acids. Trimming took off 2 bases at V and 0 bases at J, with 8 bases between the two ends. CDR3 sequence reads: CASSLSAYSYEQYF. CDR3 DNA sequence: TGTGCCAGCAGCTTATCTGCCTACTCCTACGAGCAGTACTTC.

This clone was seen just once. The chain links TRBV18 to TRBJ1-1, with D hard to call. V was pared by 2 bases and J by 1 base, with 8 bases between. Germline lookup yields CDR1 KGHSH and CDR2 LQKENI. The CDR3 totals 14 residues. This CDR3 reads CASSPGLSNTEAFF. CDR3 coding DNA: TGTGCCAGCTCACCAGGACTCTCGAACACTGAAGCTTTCTTT.

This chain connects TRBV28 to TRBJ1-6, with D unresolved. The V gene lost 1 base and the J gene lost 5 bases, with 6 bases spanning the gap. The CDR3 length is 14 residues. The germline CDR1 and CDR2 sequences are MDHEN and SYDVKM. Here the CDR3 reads CASSLYVNNSPLHF. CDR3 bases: TGTGCCAGCAGTTTATACGTTAATAATTCACCCCTCCACTTT.